One and the same sample provided the 13 T cell receptor beta chains below, sequenced in a study of cytomegalovirus exposure and HLA in healthy donors. PCR used 60 Vbeta primers and 13 Jbeta primers. Some clones are missing from TCRdb's copy, which holds only in-frame ones; the method was immunoSEQ multiplex PCR. The sample has roughly 100,000 clones. Sequenced material: PBMCs. Receptors were obtained from a middle-aged man in good health and CMV-seronegative.

With regard to this clone: The same CDR3 can be traced to other DNA sequences in this sample. The rearrangement uses TRBV7-2 and TRBJ1-1; D is undetermined. CDR3 length equals 13 residues. The germline V and J ends were trimmed by 2 bases and 3 bases, with 7 bases remaining between them. Germline V CDR1 and CDR2: SGHTA, FQGNSA. The CDR3 sequence is CASSLSRDTEAFF. For the CDR3, the DNA is TGTGCCAGCAGCTTAAGCCGGGACACTGAAGCTTTCTTT. Variable domain in full (rest from reference TRBV7-2 and TRBJ1-1): GAGVSQSPSNKVTEKGKDVELRCDPISGHTALYWYRQSLGQGLEFLIYFQGNSAPDKSGLPSDRFSAERTGGSVSTLTIQRTQQEDSAVYLCASSLSRDTEAFFGQGTRLTVV.

The chain links TRBV4-3 to TRBJ2-1, with TRBD2 matching over 11 bases. There are 17 residues in the CDR3. J gave up 2 bases and V 4 bases, and 7 bases lay outside the gene matches. Germline-derived CDR1 and CDR2 are LGHNA and YSLEER. In DNA, the CDR3 is TGCGCCAGCAGCCGAATACTAGCGGGGGAGACCTACAATGAGCAGTTCTTC. Its protein is CASSRILAGETYNEQFF.

The V and J genes are TRBV9 and TRBJ2-7; the match to TRBD2 covers 8 bases. Trimming took 0 bases from V and 4 from J; bases not matched to a gene: 6. CDR1 SGDLS and CDR2 YYNGEE come from the germline V gene. The CDR3 runs 15 residues. The CDR3: CASSVAGLEIYEQYF. The DNA for the CDR3 is TGTGCCAGCAGCGTAGCGGGACTAGAAATATACGAGCAGTACTTC.

Comment on this clone: A junction end diverges from the germline sequence, so it may reflect a read error. The same CDR3 arises from other DNA sequences in this sample as well. The V and J genes are TRBV4-2 and TRBJ2-2, with 9 positions matching TRBD2. The germline CDR1 and CDR2 sequences are LGHNA and YNFKEQ. CDR3 length: 15 amino acids. The CDR3 DNA reads as TGTGCCAGCTTGGCGGGAGGGTCGAACACCGGGGAGCTGTTTTTC. Protein product: CASLAGGSNTGELFF.

The J gene is TRBJ1-2, the V gene TRBV6-1, with D tentatively TRBD1 (6 bases). Germline V gene sequence: CDR1 MNHNS, CDR2 SASEGT. The V and J ends lost 6 bases and 2 bases respectively, with 10 bases between them. The CDR3 spans 13 residues. CDR3 bases: TGTGCCAGCAGGGAAACAGGGAACTATGGCTACACCTTC. This gives the protein CASRETGNYGYTF.

V and J are TRBV4-1 and TRBJ1-2; a weak D match, TRBD1 (5 bases). Germline V lookup: CDR1 MGHRA, CDR2 YSYEKL. CDR3 length: 15 residues. V dropped 4 bases and J dropped 5 bases, with 17 bases sitting between them. Written as DNA, the CDR3 is TGCGCCAGCAGCCCTCGGAGCAGGGAAAGTTATGGCTACACCTTC. It translates to CASSPRSRESYGYTF.

In regard to this clone: Different DNA sequences within this sample yield the same CDR3. The chain employs TRBV5-4 and TRBJ1-2; TRBD1 matches at 12 bases. Germline values: CDR1 SGHNT, CDR2 YYREEE (reference sequence). V lost 4 bases, J lost 8 bases, and 6 bases stayed unmatched. The CDR3 covers 14 residues. The CDR3 DNA reads TGTGCCAGCAGCCCGGGACAGGGGGCGTGGGGCTACACCTTC. Protein: CASSPGQGAWGYTF.

The gene calls are TRBV6-5 and TRBJ2-1, with D perhaps matching TRBD1 (6 bases). V lost 6 bases and J lost 6, with 12 bases in between. CDR1 and CDR2 (germline): MNHEY, SVGAGI. The CDR3 spans 13 residues. The CDR3 bases are TGTGCCAGCAGCCGCGGACAGTTCAATGAGCAGTTCTTC. This sequence encodes CASSRGQFNEQFF.

The J gene is TRBJ2-7, the V gene TRBV5-1; TRBD1 matches 8 bases. The junction had 6 bases not matched to a gene; V was cut back by 4 bases and J by 3 bases. CDR3 length: 14 amino acids. Looked up from germline, CDR1 is SGHRS and CDR2 is YFSETQ. CDR3 amino acids: CASSPTGTGYEQYF. CDR3 sequence (DNA): TGCGCCAGCAGCCCGACCGGGACAGGCTACGAGCAGTACTTC. The full variable domain, completed using reference TRBV5-1 and TRBJ2-7, is KAGVTQTPRYLIKTRGQQVTLSCSPISGHRSVSWYQQTPGQGLQFLFEYFSETQRNKGNFPGRFSGRQFSNSRSEMNVSTLELGDSALYLCASSPTGTGYEQYFGPGTRLTVT.

This rearrangement joins TRBV7-2 to TRBJ1-2, with unresolved D. In germline, CDR1 is SGHTA, CDR2 FQGNSA. V was trimmed by 2 bases and J by 5 bases, leaving 15 bases between them. The CDR3 spans 15 residues. In nucleotides, the CDR3 is TGTGCCAGCAGCTTATTTTATGCGGAAGAATATGGCTACACCTTC. Translated: CASSLFYAEEYGYTF.

The J gene is TRBJ2-2, the V gene TRBV19, with 8 bases fitting TRBD1. The V and J ends lost 3 bases and 7 bases, in that order; junction bases with no gene match: 7. The CDR3 contains 15 residues. Germline lookup yields CDR1 LNHDA and CDR2 SQIVND (reference sequence). The CDR3 protein is CASSMNRGTIGELFF. The CDR3 DNA sequence: TGTGCCAGTAGTATGAACAGGGGGACGATCGGGGAGCTGTTTTTT.

The chain carries TRBV7-9 and TRBJ1-2; a possible D gene is TRBD1 (6 bases). The germline V gene has CDR1 SEHNR and CDR2 FQNEAQ (reference sequence). The CDR3 has 17 amino acids. Deletions cut 3 bases from V and 4 bases from J, with 21 bases between. CDR3 region: CASSLTRDRISGYGYTF. As DNA, the CDR3 is TGTGCCAGCAGCTTGACCAGAGACAGGATATCTGGCTATGGCTACACCTTC.

The chain links TRBV7-8 to TRBJ1-5, with D possibly being TRBD1 (6 bases). Trimming removed 1 base at V and 7 bases at J, with 11 bases between. Germline V gives CDR1 SGHVS, CDR2 FQNEAQ. The CDR3 length is 14 residues. CDR3 nucleotides: TGTGCCAGCAGCTTAGGGGGGCTTTTACAGCCCCAGCATTTT. Translation gives CASSLGGLLQPQHF.